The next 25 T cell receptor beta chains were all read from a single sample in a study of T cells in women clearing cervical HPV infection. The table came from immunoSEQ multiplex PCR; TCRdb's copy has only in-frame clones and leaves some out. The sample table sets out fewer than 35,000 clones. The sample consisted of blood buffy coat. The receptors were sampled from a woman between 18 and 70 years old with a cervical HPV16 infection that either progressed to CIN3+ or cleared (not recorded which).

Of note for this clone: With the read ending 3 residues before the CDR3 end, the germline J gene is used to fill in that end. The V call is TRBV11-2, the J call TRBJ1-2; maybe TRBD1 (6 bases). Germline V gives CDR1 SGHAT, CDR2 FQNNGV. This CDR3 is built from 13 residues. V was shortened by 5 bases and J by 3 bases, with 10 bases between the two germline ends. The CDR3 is CASSLGHDYGYTF. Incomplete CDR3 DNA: TGTGCCAGCAGCCTGGGACACGACTATGGC.

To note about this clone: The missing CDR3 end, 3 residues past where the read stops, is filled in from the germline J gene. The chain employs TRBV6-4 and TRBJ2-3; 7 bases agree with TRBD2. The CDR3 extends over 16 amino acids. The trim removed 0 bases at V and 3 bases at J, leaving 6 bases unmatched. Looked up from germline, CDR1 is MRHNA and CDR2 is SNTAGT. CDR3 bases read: TGTGCCAGCAGTGACTCAGCGGGGAAGGGTACAGATACG. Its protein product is CASSDSAGKGTDT. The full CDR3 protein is CASSDSAGKGTDTQYF.

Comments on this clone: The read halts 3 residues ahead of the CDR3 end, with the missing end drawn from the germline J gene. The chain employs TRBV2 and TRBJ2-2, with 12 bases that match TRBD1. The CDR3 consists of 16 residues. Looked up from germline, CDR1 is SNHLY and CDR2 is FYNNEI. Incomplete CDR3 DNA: TGTGCCAGCAGAACCGGGACAGGGGGCAATAATTCACCG. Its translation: CASRTGTGGNNSP. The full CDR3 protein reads CASRTGTGGNNSPLFF.

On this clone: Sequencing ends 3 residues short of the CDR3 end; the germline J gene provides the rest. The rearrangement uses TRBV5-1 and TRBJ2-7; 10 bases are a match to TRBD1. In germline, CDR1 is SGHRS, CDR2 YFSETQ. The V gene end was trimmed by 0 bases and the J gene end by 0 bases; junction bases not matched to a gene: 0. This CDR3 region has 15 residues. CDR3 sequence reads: CASSLGTGGSYEQYF. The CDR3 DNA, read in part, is TGCGCCAGCAGCTTGGGGACAGGGGGCTCCTACGAG.

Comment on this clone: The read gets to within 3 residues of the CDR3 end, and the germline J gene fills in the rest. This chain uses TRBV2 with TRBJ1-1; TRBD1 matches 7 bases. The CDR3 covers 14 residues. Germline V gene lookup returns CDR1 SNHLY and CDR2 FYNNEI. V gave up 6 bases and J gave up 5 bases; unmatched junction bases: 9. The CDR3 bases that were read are TGTGCCAGCAGATTCGAGGGGGCAGGAACTGAA. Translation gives CASRFEGAGTE. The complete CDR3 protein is CASRFEGAGTEAFF.

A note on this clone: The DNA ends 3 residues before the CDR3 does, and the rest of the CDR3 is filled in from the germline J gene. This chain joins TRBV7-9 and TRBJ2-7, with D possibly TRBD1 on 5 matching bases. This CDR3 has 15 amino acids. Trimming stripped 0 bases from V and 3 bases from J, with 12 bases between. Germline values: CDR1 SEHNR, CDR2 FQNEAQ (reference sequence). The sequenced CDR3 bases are TGTGCCAGCAGCTTAGCGGTAGGGGATTACTACGAG. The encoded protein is CASSLAVGDYYE. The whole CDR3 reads CASSLAVGDYYEQYF. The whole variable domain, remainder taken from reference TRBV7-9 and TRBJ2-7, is DTGVSQNPRHKITKRGQNVTFRCDPISEHNRLYWYRQTLGQGPEFLTYFQNEAQLEKSRLLSDRFSAERPKGSFSTLEIQRTEQGDSAMYLCASSLAVGDYYEQYFGPGTRLTVT.

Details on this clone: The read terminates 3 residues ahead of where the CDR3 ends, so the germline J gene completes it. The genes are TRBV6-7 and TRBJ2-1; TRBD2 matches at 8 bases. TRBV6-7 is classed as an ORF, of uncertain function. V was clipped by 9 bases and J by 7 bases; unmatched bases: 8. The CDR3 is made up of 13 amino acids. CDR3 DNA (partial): TGTGCCAGAACCACTAGCGGCACTAATGAG. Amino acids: CARTTSGTNE. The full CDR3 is CARTTSGTNEQFF.

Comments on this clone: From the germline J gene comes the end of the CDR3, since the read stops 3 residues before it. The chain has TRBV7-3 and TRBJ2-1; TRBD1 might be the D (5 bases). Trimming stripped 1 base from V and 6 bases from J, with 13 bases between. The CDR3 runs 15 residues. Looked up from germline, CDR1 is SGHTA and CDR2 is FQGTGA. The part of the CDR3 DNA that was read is TGTGCCAGCAGCTTAATGTCAGGGCAATTCAATGAG. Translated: CASSLMSGQFNE. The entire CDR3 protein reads CASSLMSGQFNEQFF.

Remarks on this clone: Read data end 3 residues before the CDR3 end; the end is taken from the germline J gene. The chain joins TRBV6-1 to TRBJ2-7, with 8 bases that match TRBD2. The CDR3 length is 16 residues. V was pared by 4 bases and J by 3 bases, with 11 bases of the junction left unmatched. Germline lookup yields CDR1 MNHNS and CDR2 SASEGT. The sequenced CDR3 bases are TGTGCCAGCAGTGTCGGGAGCGGGGGACCCTACTACGAG. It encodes CASSVGSGGPYYE. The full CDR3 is CASSVGSGGPYYEQYF.

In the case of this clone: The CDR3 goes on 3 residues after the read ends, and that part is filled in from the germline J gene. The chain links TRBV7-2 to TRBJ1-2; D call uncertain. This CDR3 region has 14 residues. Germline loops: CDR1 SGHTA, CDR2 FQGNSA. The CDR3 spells CASSLGILTDTYTF. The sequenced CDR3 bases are TGTGCCAGCAGCTTAGGAATACTCACAGATACC.

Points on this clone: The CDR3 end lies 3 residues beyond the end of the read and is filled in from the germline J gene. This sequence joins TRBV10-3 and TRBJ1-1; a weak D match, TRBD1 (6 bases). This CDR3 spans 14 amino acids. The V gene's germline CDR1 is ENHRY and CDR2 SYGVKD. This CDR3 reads CAISEGRGQIEAFF. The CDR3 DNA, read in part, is TGTGCCATCAGTGAGGGCAGGGGCCAAATAGAA.

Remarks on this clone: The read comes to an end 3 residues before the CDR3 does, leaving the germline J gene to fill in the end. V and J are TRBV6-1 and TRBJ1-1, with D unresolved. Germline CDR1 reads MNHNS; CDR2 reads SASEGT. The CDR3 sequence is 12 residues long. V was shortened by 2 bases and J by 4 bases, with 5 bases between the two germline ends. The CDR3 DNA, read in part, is TGTGCCAGCAGTGAATTGGCCACTGAA. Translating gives CASSELATE. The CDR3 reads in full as CASSELATEAFF.

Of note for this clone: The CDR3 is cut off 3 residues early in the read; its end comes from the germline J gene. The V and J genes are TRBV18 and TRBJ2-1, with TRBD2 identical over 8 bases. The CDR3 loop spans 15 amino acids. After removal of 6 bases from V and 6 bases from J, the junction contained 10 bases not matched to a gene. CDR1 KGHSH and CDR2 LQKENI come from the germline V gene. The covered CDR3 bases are TGTGCCAGCTCTCCCACGGAGCGGGGGAGCAATGAG. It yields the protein CASSPTERGSNE. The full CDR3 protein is CASSPTERGSNEQFF.

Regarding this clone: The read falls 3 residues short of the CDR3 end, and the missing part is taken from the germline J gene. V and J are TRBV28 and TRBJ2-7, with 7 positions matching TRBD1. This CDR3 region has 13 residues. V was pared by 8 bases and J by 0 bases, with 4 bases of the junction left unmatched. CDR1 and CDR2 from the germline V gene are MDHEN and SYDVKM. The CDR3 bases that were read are TGTGCCAGCGGACAGGCGAACTCCTACGAG. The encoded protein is CASGQANSYE. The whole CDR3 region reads CASGQANSYEQYF. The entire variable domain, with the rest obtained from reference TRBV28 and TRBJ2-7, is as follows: DVKVTQSSRYLVKRTGEKVFLECVQDMDHENMFWYRQDPGLGLRLIYFSYDVKMKEKGDIPEGYSVSREKKERFSLILESASTNQTSMYLCASGQANSYEQYFGPGTRLTVT.

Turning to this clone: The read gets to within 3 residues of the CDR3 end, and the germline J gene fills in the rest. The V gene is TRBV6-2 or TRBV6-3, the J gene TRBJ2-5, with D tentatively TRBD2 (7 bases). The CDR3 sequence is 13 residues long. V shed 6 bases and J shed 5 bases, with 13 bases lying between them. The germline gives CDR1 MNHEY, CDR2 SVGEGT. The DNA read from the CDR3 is TGTGCCAGCAGAGAAGGGAGGGGGGAGACC. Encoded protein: CASREGRGET. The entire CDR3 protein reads CASREGRGETQYF.

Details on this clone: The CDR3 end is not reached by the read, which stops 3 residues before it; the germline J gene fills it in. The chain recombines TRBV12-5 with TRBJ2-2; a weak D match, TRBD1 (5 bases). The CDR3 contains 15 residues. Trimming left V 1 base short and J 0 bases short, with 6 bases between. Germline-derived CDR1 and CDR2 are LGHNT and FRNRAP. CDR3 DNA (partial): TGTGCTAGTGGTTTGGGACAGTCGAACACCGGGGAG. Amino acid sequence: CASGLGQSNTGE. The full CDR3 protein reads CASGLGQSNTGELFF.

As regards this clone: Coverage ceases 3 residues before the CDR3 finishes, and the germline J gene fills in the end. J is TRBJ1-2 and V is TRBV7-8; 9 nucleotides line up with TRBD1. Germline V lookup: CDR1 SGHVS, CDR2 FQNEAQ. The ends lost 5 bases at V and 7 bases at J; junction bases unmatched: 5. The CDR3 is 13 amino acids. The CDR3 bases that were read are TGTGCCAGCAGCCCGGACAGGGGTGGTGGC. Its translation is CASSPDRGGG. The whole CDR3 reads CASSPDRGGGYTF.

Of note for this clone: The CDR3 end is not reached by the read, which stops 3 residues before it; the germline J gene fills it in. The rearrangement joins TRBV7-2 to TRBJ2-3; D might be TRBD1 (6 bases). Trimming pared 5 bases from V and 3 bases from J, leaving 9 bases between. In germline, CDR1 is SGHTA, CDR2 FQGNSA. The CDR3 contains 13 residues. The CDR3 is CASSVRGTDTQYF. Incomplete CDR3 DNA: TGTGCCAGCAGCGTTAGGGGGACAGATACG.

The CDR3 protein is CASSFDVAGTYEQYF. The sequenced part of the CDR3 DNA is TGTGCCAGCAGCTTCGACGTGGCGGGGACCTACGAG. The chain carries TRBV5-6 and TRBJ2-7, with D maybe TRBD2 (6 bases). The sequence runs out 3 residues before the end of the CDR3; the remainder is reconstructed from the germline J gene. Trimming stripped 2 bases from V and 2 bases from J, with 14 bases between. Germline-derived CDR1 and CDR2 are SGHDT and YYEEEE. The CDR3 is made up of 15 amino acids.

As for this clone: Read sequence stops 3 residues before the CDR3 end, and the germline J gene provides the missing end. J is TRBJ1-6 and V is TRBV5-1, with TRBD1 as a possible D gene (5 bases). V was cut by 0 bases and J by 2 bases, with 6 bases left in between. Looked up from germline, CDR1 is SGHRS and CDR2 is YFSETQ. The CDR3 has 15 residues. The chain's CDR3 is CASSLGTTYNSPLHF. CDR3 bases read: TGCGCCAGCAGCTTGGGGACAACCTATAATTCACCC.

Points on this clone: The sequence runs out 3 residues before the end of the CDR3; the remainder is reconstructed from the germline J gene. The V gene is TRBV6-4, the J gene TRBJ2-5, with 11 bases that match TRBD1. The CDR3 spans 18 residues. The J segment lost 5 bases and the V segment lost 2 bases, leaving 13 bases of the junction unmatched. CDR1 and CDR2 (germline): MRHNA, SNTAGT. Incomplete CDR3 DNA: TGTGCCAGCAGTGACCCCTGGGCGGGGGACAGGGGGTCGGAGACC. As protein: CASSDPWAGDRGSET. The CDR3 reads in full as CASSDPWAGDRGSETQYF.

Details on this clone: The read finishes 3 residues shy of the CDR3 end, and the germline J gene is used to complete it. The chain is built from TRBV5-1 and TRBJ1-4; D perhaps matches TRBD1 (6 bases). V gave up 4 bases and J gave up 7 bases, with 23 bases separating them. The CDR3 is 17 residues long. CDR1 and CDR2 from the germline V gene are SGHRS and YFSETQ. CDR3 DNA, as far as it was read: TGCGCCAGCAGCAGTGGAGGGGGTGGCTCGGTCGGTGAAAAA. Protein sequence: CASSSGGGGSVGEK. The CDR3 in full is CASSSGGGGSVGEKLFF.

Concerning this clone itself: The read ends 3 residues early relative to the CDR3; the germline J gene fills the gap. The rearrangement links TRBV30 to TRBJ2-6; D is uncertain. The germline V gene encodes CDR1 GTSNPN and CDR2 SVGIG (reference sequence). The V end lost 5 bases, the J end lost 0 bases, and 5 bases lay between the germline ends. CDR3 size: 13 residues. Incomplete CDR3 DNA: TGTGCCTGGGACAACTCTGGGGCCAACGTC. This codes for CAWDNSGANV. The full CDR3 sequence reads CAWDNSGANVLTF.

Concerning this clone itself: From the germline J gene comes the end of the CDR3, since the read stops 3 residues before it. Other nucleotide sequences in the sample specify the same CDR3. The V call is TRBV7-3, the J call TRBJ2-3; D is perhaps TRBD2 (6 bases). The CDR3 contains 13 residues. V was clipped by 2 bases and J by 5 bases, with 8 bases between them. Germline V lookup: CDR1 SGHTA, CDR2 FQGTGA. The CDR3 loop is CASSLHGGDTQYF. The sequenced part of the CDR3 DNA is TGTGCCAGCAGCTTACACGGGGGAGATACG.

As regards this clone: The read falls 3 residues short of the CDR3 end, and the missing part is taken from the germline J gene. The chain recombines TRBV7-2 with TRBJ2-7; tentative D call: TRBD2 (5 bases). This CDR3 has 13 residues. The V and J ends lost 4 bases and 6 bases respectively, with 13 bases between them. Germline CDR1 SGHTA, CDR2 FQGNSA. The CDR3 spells CASSSRSGVEQYF. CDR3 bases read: TGTGCCAGCAGCTCCCGCTCCGGGGTCGAG.